A single sample gave rise to the 27 T cell receptor beta chains below, sequenced in a study of cytomegalovirus exposure and HLA in healthy donors. The PCR ran on 60 Vbeta and 13 Jbeta primers. Measured with immunoSEQ multiplex PCR; TCRdb has only the in-frame clones, and not every one. The table includes about 190,000 clones, approximately 84% detected once. The source material was PBMCs. These receptors were taken from a woman in her fifties or sixties in good health and CMV-seropositive.

This clone was seen only a few times. V and J are TRBV15 and TRBJ2-1; 13 bases are shared with TRBD2. The CDR3 runs 20 residues. The germline V gene has CDR1 LNHNV and CDR2 YYDKDF (reference sequence). V lost 4 bases to trimming and J lost 2 bases; unmatched junction nucleotides: 14. CDR3 DNA: TGTGCCACCAGCACCCCTTTAACTAGCGGGGGGGTCCGCCCCTACAATGAGCAGTTCTTC. Residues: CATSTPLTSGGVRPYNEQFF.

This rearrangement joins TRBV4-3 to TRBJ2-2, with D possibly being TRBD1 (6 bases). This CDR3 comprises 16 residues. Germline V CDR1 and CDR2: LGHNA, YSLEER. V was trimmed by 4 bases and J by 4 bases, leaving 16 bases between them. The CDR3 loop reads CASSPGVDSLTGELFF. The CDR3 region has the DNA TGCGCCAGCAGCCCAGGTGTGGACAGCCTCACCGGGGAGCTGTTTTTT.

The chain recombines TRBV10-3 with TRBJ1-3; D is unresolved. V dropped 6 bases and J dropped 0 bases, with 24 bases sitting between them. Germline V lookup: CDR1 ENHRY, CDR2 SYGVKD. This CDR3 has 19 residues. The CDR3 loop is CAIRSLMGPGPDSGNTIYF. The CDR3 nucleotides read TGTGCCATCAGGTCGTTGATGGGCCCAGGCCCCGACTCTGGAAACACCATATATTTT.

This clone was counted a single time. This chain uses TRBV7-2 with TRBJ2-7, with TRBD2 identical over 12 bases. J was trimmed by 9 bases and V by 3 bases; bases with no gene match: 9. This CDR3 has 15 residues. In germline, CDR1 is SGHTA, CDR2 FQGNSA. The CDR3: CASSFSTSGGIGQYF. The CDR3 coding sequence is TGTGCCAGCAGCTTTTCGACTAGCGGGGGAATCGGGCAGTACTTC.

The gene calls are TRBV18 and TRBJ2-1, with D perhaps matching TRBD2 (6 bases). The V gene lost 3 bases and the J gene lost 5 bases, with 14 bases spanning the gap. The CDR3 length is 15 residues. Germline V lookup: CDR1 KGHSH, CDR2 LQKENI. For the CDR3, the DNA is TGTGCCAGCTCACCTGCGAGACTAGAGAACAATGAGCAGTTCTTC. This gives the protein CASSPARLENNEQFF.

The J gene is TRBJ2-7, the V gene TRBV6-5, with a possible D match to TRBD1 (7 bases). The CDR3 loop spans 15 amino acids. Trimming left V 2 bases short and J 0 bases short, with 11 bases between. Germline V gene sequence: CDR1 MNHEY, CDR2 SVGAGI. The CDR3 nucleotides read TGTGCCAGCAGTTACGCGGGACAGTCCTCCTACGAGCAGTACTTC. Residues: CASSYAGQSSYEQYF.

V gene TRBV2 combines with J gene TRBJ2-7, with no clear D. Looked up from germline, CDR1 is SNHLY and CDR2 is FYNNEI. V lost 7 bases, J lost 7 bases, and 17 bases lay in between. This CDR3 is built from 13 residues. In nucleotides, the CDR3 is TGTGCCAGCACCTTTGGGCCAGATTTTGAGCAGTACTTC. This encodes CASTFGPDFEQYF.

This clone was seen once. V and J are TRBV4-3 and TRBJ1-1; D possibly corresponds to TRBD1 (5 bases). The CDR3 loop spans 15 amino acids. Germline V CDR1 and CDR2: LGHNA, YSLEER. Trimming pared 0 bases from V and 1 base from J, leaving 9 bases between. The CDR3 DNA is TGCGCCAGCAGCCAAGAGGAGGGGTCGAACACTGAAGCTTTCTTT. This gives the protein CASSQEEGSNTEAFF.

This chain uses TRBV28 with TRBJ1-1; perhaps TRBD1 as D (5 bases). Trimming stripped 0 bases from V and 1 base from J, with 6 bases between. The CDR3 is made up of 14 amino acids. Germline V gene sequence: CDR1 MDHEN, CDR2 SYDVKM. The CDR3 loop is CASSLWGGNTEAFF. The CDR3 nucleotides read TGTGCCAGCAGTTTATGGGGGGGGAACACTGAAGCTTTCTTT.

CDR3 residues: CASSNNRGASGNTIYF. Here the CDR3 DNA reads TGTGCCAGCAGCAACAACAGGGGAGCCTCTGGAAACACCATATATTTT. The V gene is TRBV11-2, the J gene TRBJ1-3; 7 nucleotides line up with TRBD1. Trimming at V came to 5 bases and at J to 0 bases, leaving 7 bases not matched to a gene. This CDR3 is built from 16 residues. The germline V gene has CDR1 SGHAT and CDR2 FQNNGV.

This clone has just a few counts. V gene TRBV5-6 combines with J gene TRBJ2-7; TRBD1 matches at 9 bases. The CDR3 is 15 residues long. Germline V lookup: CDR1 SGHDT, CDR2 YYEEEE. V dropped 4 bases and J dropped 3; count of bases not matched to a gene: 8. The CDR3 is CASSATGTGRYEQYF. CDR3 in DNA: TGTGCCAGCAGCGCTACCGGGACAGGGCGCTACGAGCAGTACTTC.

The chain links TRBV9 to TRBJ1-2, with D maybe TRBD1 (5 bases). The CDR3 has 13 residues. Germline V gives CDR1 SGDLS, CDR2 YYNGEE. The V end lost 4 bases, the J end lost 8 bases, and 15 bases lay between the germline ends. The CDR3 loop reads CASSPPGVDGYTF. In DNA, the CDR3 is TGTGCCAGCAGCCCTCCGGGGGTGGACGGCTACACCTTC.

The DNA of the CDR3 is TGTGCCAGCAGCCCAGAGATCGACAGAATGAACACTGAAGCTTTCTTT. It translates to CASSPEIDRMNTEAFF. This chain connects TRBV5-4 to TRBJ1-1; a weak D match, TRBD1 (5 bases). The CDR3 spans 16 residues. The V end was cut by 4 bases, the J end by 0 bases, with 16 bases between. Germline CDR1 reads SGHNT; CDR2 reads YYREEE (reference sequence).

This clone was observed a handful of times. The chain recombines TRBV18 with TRBJ2-7; 8 bases map to TRBD1. CDR3 length: 14 amino acids. V gave up 6 bases and J gave up 2 bases; unmatched junction bases: 6. Germline V lookup: CDR1 KGHSH, CDR2 LQKENI. CDR3 DNA: TGTGCCAGCTCGACAGGGGCTCAGACCTACGAGCAGTACTTC. This sequence encodes CASSTGAQTYEQYF.

The chain has TRBV10-3 and TRBJ1-5, with a possible D match to TRBD1 (6 bases). V was clipped by 6 bases and J by 3 bases, with 12 bases between them. Germline loops: CDR1 ENHRY, CDR2 SYGVKD. This CDR3 has 14 amino acids. The CDR3 nucleotides read TGTGCCATCAGCAGACAGGCGAACAATCAGCCCCAGCATTTT. This encodes CAISRQANNQPQHF.

The V and J genes are TRBV6-1 and TRBJ1-1, with 8 bases matching TRBD1. The germline CDR1 and CDR2 sequences are MNHNS and SASEGT. The ends lost 7 bases at V and 4 bases at J; junction bases unmatched: 2. The CDR3 covers 12 residues. The CDR3 is CASKTGGTEAFF. CDR3 DNA sequence: TGTGCCAGCAAAACAGGGGGCACTGAAGCTTTCTTT.

The chain links TRBV7-9 to TRBJ1-2, with D tentatively TRBD1 (5 bases). The CDR3 runs to 15 residues. Trimming left V 5 bases short and J 2 bases short, with 15 bases between. Germline CDR1 is SEHNR and CDR2 is FQNEAQ (reference sequence). CDR3 sequence reads: CASSPNRQRNYGYTF. The CDR3 coding sequence is TGTGCCAGCAGCCCTAACCGACAGAGGAACTATGGCTACACCTTC.

This clone was seen once. The V call is TRBV4-2, the J call TRBJ1-2, with 9 bases that match TRBD1. With 5 bases clipped from V and 4 bases from J, the junction kept 2 bases outside the gene matches. From germline, CDR1 is LGHNA and CDR2 YNFKEQ. The CDR3 is 13 amino acids. The CDR3 DNA reads as TGTGCCAGCAGCTTGGGACAGGGCTATGGCTACACCTTC. Translating gives CASSLGQGYGYTF.

This clone was picked up one time. Other DNA sequences in this specimen translate into the identical CDR3. The chain recombines TRBV2 with TRBJ2-2; D is unclear. V dropped 3 bases and J dropped 0 bases, with 8 bases sitting between them. The CDR3 has 15 amino acids. Germline assignment: CDR1 SNHLY and CDR2 FYNNEI. The CDR3 coding sequence is TGTGCCAGCAGTGAGCTTGCGGCGAACACCGGGGAGCTGTTTTTT. Its protein is CASSELAANTGELFF. Looking up the rest from reference TRBV2 and TRBJ2-2 gives the full variable domain: EPEVTQTPSHQVTQMGQEVILRCVPISNHLYFYWYRQILGQKVEFLVSFYNNEISEKSEIFDDQFSVERPDGSNFTLKIRSTKLEDSAMYFCASSELAANTGELFFGEGSRLTVL.

The rearrangement uses TRBV19 and TRBJ1-4; D is perhaps TRBD1 (5 bases). There are 14 residues in the CDR3. Germline V gene lookup returns CDR1 LNHDA and CDR2 SQIVND (reference sequence). Deletions cut 6 bases from V and 5 bases from J, with 13 bases between. The CDR3 loop is CASSRQPLNEKLFF. The CDR3 nucleotides are TGTGCCAGTAGCCGACAGCCTCTCAATGAAAAACTGTTTTTT.

The CDR3 here is CASSQDLGIGGEQFF. The CDR3 DNA is TGCGCCAGCAGCCAAGATCTGGGAATCGGGGGTGAGCAGTTCTTC. The chain recombines TRBV4-3 with TRBJ2-1, with D possibly TRBD2 on 6 matching bases. There are 15 residues in the CDR3. Germline CDR1 reads LGHNA; CDR2 reads YSLEER. V lost 0 bases to trimming and J lost 9 bases, with 15 bases between them.

Points on this clone: Germline is not matched at one junction end, which may reflect a read error. The chain combines TRBV6-6 with TRBJ1-3; weak D call: TRBD1 (5 bases). The CDR3 extends over 11 amino acids. CDR1 and CDR2 from the germline V gene are MNHNY and SVGAGI (reference sequence). CDR3 residues: CASSDEGRGSF. CDR3 bases: TGTGCCAGCAGTGACGAGGGGCGGGGTTCCTTT.

The genes are TRBV6-5 and TRBJ2-5; 7 bases fit TRBD2. From germline, CDR1 is MNHEY and CDR2 SVGAGI. V lost 10 bases to trimming and J lost 1 base; unmatched junction nucleotides: 6. The CDR3 runs 13 residues. CDR3 residues: CATRLALQETQYF. As DNA, the CDR3 is TGTGCCACCCGACTAGCTCTCCAAGAGACCCAGTACTTC.

The chain uses TRBV7-2 and TRBJ2-2; D gene unclear. Per the germline V gene, CDR1 is SGHTA and CDR2 is FQGNSA. This CDR3 has 13 amino acids. V lost 5 bases and J 5 bases, leaving 9 bases between the germline ends. The CDR3 bases are TGTGCCAGCAGCGCGTCGAGGACCGGGGAGCTGTTTTTT. Encoded protein: CASSASRTGELFF.

V is TRBV4-3 and J is TRBJ2-3; 11 bases align to TRBD1. CDR3 size: 15 residues. CDR1 is LGHNA, CDR2 YSLEER, per germline. With V trimmed by 3 bases and J by 2 bases, 1 base remained unmatched. CDR3 DNA sequence: TGCGCCAGCAGCCATGGACAGGGGGCCACAGATACGCAGTATTTT. This sequence encodes CASSHGQGATDTQYF.

This rearrangement joins TRBV5-1 to TRBJ2-4, with D possibly TRBD2 on 5 matching bases. The CDR3 loop spans 14 amino acids. Trimming pared 0 bases from V and 6 bases from J, leaving 10 bases between. CDR1 and CDR2 (germline): SGHRS, YFSETQ. CDR3 in amino acids: CASSLGEIGNIQYF. Written as DNA, the CDR3 is TGCGCCAGCAGCTTGGGGGAGATCGGAAACATTCAGTACTTC.

About this clone: The junction differs from germline at one of its ends, possibly a read error. The gene calls are TRBV28 and TRBJ2-5; TRBD2 aligns across 7 bases. Germline V lookup: CDR1 MDHEN, CDR2 SYDVKM. This CDR3 is 13 amino acids long. The CDR3 DNA is TGTGCCAGCAGTTTGGGAGGGCAAGAGTCCCAGTACTTC. As protein: CASSLGGQESQYF.